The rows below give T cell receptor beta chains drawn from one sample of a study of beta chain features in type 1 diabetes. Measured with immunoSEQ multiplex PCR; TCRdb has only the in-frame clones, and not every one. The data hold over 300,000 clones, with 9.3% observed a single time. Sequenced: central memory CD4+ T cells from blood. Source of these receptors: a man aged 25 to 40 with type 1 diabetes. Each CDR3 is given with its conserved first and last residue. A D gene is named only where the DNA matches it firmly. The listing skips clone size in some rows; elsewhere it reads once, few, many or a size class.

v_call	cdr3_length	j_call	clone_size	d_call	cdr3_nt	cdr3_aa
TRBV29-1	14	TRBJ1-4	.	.	TGCAGCGTTGAAGATGGCCAGGGGAGGGAAAAACTGTTTTTT	CSVEDGQGREKLFF
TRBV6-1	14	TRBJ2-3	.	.	TGTGCCAGCAGTGGGGGCACTAGCACAGATACGCAGTATTTT	CASSGGTSTDTQYF
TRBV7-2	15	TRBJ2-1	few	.	TGTGCCAGCAGCCTCAGACAGGCCAATCACCTAGGCACGTTCTTC	CASSLRQANHLGTFF
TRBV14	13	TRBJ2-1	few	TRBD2	TGTGCCAGCAGCCGCCTTAGCGGGGAAATCCAGTTCTTC	CASSRLSGEIQFF
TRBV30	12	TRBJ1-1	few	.	TGTGCCTGGAGTCGAGTGGACACTGAAGCTTTCTTT	CAWSRVDTEAFF
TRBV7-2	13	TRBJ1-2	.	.	TGTGCCAGCAGCCCCGGGGCAGTCTATGGCTACACCTTC	CASSPGAVYGYTF
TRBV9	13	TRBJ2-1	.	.	TGTGCCAGCAGCGTAGGAATTCCCCATGAGCAGTTCTTC	CASSVGIPHEQFF
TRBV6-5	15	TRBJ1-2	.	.	TGTGCCAGCAGTTTACTGACAGGATTTAACTATGGCTACACCTTC	CASSLLTGFNYGYTF
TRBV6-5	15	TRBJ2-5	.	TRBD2	TGTGCCAGCAGTCGGTCAGCGGGGGGGCCCCAGACCCAGTACTTC	CASSRSAGGPQTQYF
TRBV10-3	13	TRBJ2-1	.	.	TGTGCCATCAGTGTTGGGGGTCGGAATGAGCAGTTCTTC	CAISVGGRNEQFF
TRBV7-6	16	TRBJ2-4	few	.	TGTGCCAGCAGCTTAGGGAACTCTGGAGCCAAAAACATTCAGTACTTC	CASSLGNSGAKNIQYF
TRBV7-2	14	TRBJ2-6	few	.	TGTGCCAGCAGCGGAAACTCTGGGGCCAACGTCCTGACTTTC	CASSGNSGANVLTF
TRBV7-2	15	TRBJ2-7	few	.	TGTGCCAGCAGCTTCCAGACAGGAGGCTCCTACGAGCAGTACTTC	CASSFQTGGSYEQYF
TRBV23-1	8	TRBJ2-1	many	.	TGCGCCAGCAGGAAATTGTTCTTC	CASRKLFF
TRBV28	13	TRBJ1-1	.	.	TGTGCCAGCGGGCCCGGTGGGAGGGCTGAAGCTTTCTTT	CASGPGGRAEAFF
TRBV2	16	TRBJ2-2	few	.	TGTGCCAGCAGTGCGGAATTGACATACGGGGCCGGGGAGCTGTTTTTT	CASSAELTYGAGELFF
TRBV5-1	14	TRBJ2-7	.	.	TGCGCCAGCAGCTTACAGCAGACCCCTGGCGAGCAGTACTTC	CASSLQQTPGEQYF
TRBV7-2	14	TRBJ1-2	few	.	TGTGCCAGCAGCACTACAGGGTGGGCCTATGGCTACACCTTC	CASSTTGWAYGYTF
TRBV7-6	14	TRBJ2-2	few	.	TGTGCCAGCAGCTTAGGTCTGCCCGAACCTGAGCTGTTTTTT	CASSLGLPEPELFF
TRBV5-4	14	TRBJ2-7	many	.	TGTGCCAGCAGCTTGTCTACAGCCTCCTACGAGCAGTACTTC	CASSLSTASYEQYF
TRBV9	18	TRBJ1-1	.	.	TGTGCCAGCAGCCCGGAAAACAGGGTTTTATTGCCGCACACTGAAGCTTTCTTT	CASSPENRVLLPHTEAFF
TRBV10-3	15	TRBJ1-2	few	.	TGTGCCATCAGTGAACAGGCCTTCGCAAACTATGGCTACACCTTC	CAISEQAFANYGYTF
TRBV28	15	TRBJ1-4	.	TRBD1	TGTGCCATCAGTGGACAGGACCGACTTAATGAAAAACTGTTTTTT	CAISGQDRLNEKLFF
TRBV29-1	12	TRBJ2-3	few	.	TGCAGCGTTGAAGATCTCGGAGATACGCAGTATTTT	CSVEDLGDTQYF
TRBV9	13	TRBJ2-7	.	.	TGTGCCAGCAGCGTAGGGGCCAGCTACGAGCAGTACTTC	CASSVGASYEQYF
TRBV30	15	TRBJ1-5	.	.	TGTGCCTGGAGTATCGGGAAGCGGGAGGATCAGCCCCAGCATTTT	CAWSIGKREDQPQHF
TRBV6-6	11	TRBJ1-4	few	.	TGTGCCAGCACCCAAAATGAAAAACTGTTTTTT	CASTQNEKLFF
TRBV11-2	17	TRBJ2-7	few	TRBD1	TGTGCCAGCAGCTTAGCTAGGGGACAGGGGAGCTCCTACGAGCAGTACTTC	CASSLARGQGSSYEQYF
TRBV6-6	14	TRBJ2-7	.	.	TGTGCCAGCAGACATGGACAGAGCTCCTACGAGCAGTACTTC	CASRHGQSSYEQYF
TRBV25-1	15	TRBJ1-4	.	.	TGTGCCAGCAGTGCCACAGCAGCTCGTAATGAAAAACTGTTTTTT	CASSATAARNEKLFF
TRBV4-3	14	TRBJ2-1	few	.	TGCGCCAGCAGCCAAGGTTCCAGTGACAATGAGCAGTTCTTC	CASSQGSSDNEQFF
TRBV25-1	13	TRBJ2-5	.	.	TGTGCCAGCAATCCAGGGGGGCAAGAGACCCAGTACTTC	CASNPGGQETQYF
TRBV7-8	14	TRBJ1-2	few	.	TGTGCCAGCAGCTTAGCGAGAGAGGTCTATGGCTACACCTTC	CASSLAREVYGYTF
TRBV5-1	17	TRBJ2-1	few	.	TGCGCCAGCAGCTATGGACCGGGACATGGTGCCTACAATGAGCAGTTCTTC	CASSYGPGHGAYNEQFF
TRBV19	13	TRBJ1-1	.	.	TGTGCCAGTAGTATAGATTATGGCACTGAAGCTTTCTTT	CASSIDYGTEAFF